What follows are 24 T cell receptor beta chains derived from one specimen sequenced in a study of identical twins (dated by TCRdb to the mid-2010s). The library was obtained by 5' RACE. Sequencing took place on an Illumina HiSeq 2000. In TCRdb, the public reads were trimmed at Q25 with fastp and aligned with MiXCR, with productive beta chains retained. Rows are combined by CDR3 protein, so each entry shows the most common genes and DNA. The sample table holds some 320,000 distinct CDR3 sequences, of which around an eighth were seen once. Of the sample, approximately 7.6% is held by the ten largest clones. These same records also appear under a second study, on yellow fever vaccine responses in identical twins.

The specimen sequenced was CD8+ T cells sorted from blood. The source of these receptors is a woman between 18 and 30 years old in good health.

This clonotype has just a few counts. In DNA, the CDR3 is TGTGCCAGCAGCCTAGAGGGGACAGGGCATGCTTTCTTT. This encodes CASSLEGTGHAFF. V and J are TRBV6-6 and TRBJ1-1, with TRBD1 matching 9 bases. The germline CDR1 and CDR2 sequences are MNHNY and SVGAGI (reference sequence). The junction had 10 bases not matched to a gene; V was cut back by 6 bases and J by 11 bases. The CDR3 consists of 13 residues.

The sample holds a few counts of this clonotype. V gene TRBV12-3 or TRBV12-4 combines with J gene TRBJ2-1; possibly TRBD1 for D (5 bases). There are 16 residues in the CDR3. The germline V and J ends were trimmed by 6 bases and 3 bases, with 18 bases remaining between them. CDR3 DNA sequence: TGTGCCAGCAGCCGCCCCAGGGCCGGTAGCTACAATGAGCAGTTCTTC. It yields the protein CASSRPRAGSYNEQFF.

In its sample, this clonotype was seen a few times. The V gene is TRBV12-3 or TRBV12-4, the J gene TRBJ2-7, with 9 bases fitting TRBD1. Trimming took 4 bases from V and 7 from J; bases not matched to a gene: 11. This CDR3 is built from 15 residues. The CDR3 DNA reads TGTGCCAGCAGTTCCCACTCCAACAGGGGGCTTGAGCAGTACTTC. This translates into CASSSHSNRGLEQYF.

The chain's CDR3 is CASSQVIPFGTDYNEQFF. The DNA for the CDR3 is TGTGCCAGCAGCCAAGTCATTCCATTCGGGACAGACTACAATGAGCAGTTCTTC. This rearrangement joins TRBV3-1 to TRBJ2-1, with 7 positions matching TRBD1. This CDR3 is 18 amino acids long. V lost 1 base, J lost 3 bases, and 12 bases stayed unmatched. Per germline, CDR1 LGHDT and CDR2 YNNKEL (reference sequence).

This clonotype came up many times. CDR3 nucleotide sequence: TGTGCCAGCAGTCCGACAGGGATTACAGATACGCAGTATTTT. Encoded protein: CASSPTGITDTQYF. The chain recombines TRBV12-3 or TRBV12-4 with TRBJ2-3; 7 bases align to TRBD1. The CDR3 is 14 residues long. Germline trimming cut 5 bases from V and 3 bases from J; bases unmatched to any gene: 5.

V usage is TRBV2 and J usage is TRBJ2-5, with D perhaps given as TRBD1 or TRBD2 (5 bases each). V was cut by 6 bases and J by 1 base, with 12 bases left in between. This CDR3 spans 14 amino acids. Germline V CDR1 and CDR2: SNHLY, FYNNEI. The CDR3 DNA reads TGTGCCAGCAGCGGGACGGCAATCCAAGAGACCCAGTACTTC. Protein sequence: CASSGTAIQETQYF.

Only a few counts were recorded for this clonotype. V usage is TRBV12-3 or TRBV12-4 and J usage is TRBJ2-5; 13 nucleotides agree with TRBD2. J gave up 4 bases and V 6 bases, and 11 bases lay outside the gene matches. This CDR3 spans 17 amino acids. The CDR3 here is CASRERTSGSFRETQYF. In DNA form, the CDR3 reads TGTGCCAGCAGGGAGAGGACTAGCGGGAGTTTCCGAGAGACCCAGTACTTC.

Many counts were recorded for this clonotype. V gene TRBV9 combines with J gene TRBJ1-6; D possibly corresponds to TRBD1 (5 bases). Trimming took 0 bases from V and 10 from J, leaving 8 bases between them. CDR3 size: 13 residues. CDR1 SGDLS and CDR2 YYNGEE come from the germline V gene. CDR3 DNA: TGTGCCAGCAGCGTAGATTGGGGCTCACCCCTCCACTTT. Residues: CASSVDWGSPLHF.

This clonotype occurred a few times. V gene TRBV28 combines with J gene TRBJ2-7, with a weak D call TRBD1 (6 bases). CDR1 and CDR2 from the germline V gene are MDHEN and SYDVKM. V shed 4 bases and J shed 6 bases, with 16 bases lying between them. The CDR3 has 14 residues. The CDR3 protein is CASSSYRARVEQYV. The CDR3 DNA reads TGTGCCAGCAGTTCTTACAGGGCGAGGGTCGAGCAGTACGTC.

In its sample, this clonotype was seen a few times. The J gene is TRBJ1-3, the V gene TRBV7-9, with 10 bases that match TRBD1. The CDR3 is made up of 16 amino acids. V gave up 7 bases and J gave up 4 bases; unmatched junction bases: 10. Germline V gene lookup returns CDR1 SEHNR and CDR2 FQNEAQ (reference sequence). CDR3 bases: TGTGCCAGCACCCTGGACAGGGGGTCGGCAGGAAACACCATATATTTT. Amino acids: CASTLDRGSAGNTIYF.

V and J are TRBV6-5 and TRBJ1-1, with no clear D. CDR1 and CDR2 from the germline V gene are MNHEY and SVGAGI. V was pared by 0 bases and J by 1 base, with 3 bases between. There are 13 residues in the CDR3. This chain's CDR3 is CASSYSANTEAFF. The CDR3 bases are TGTGCCAGCAGTTACTCGGCGAACACTGAAGCTTTCTTT.

The chain is built from TRBV6-5 and TRBJ2-1; 12 nucleotides match TRBD1. The CDR3 consists of 16 residues. Germline-derived CDR1 and CDR2 are MNHEY and SVGAGI. The trim removed 2 bases at V and 7 bases at J, leaving 6 bases unmatched. The CDR3 nucleotides are TGTGCCAGCAGTTACAGGGGACAGGGGGCCGTGAATGAGCAGTTCTTC. Translating gives CASSYRGQGAVNEQFF.

This clonotype was detected only a few times. The chain couples TRBV20-1 to TRBJ2-1; the D call may be TRBD1 or TRBD2 (6 bases each). CDR1 is DFQATT, CDR2 SNEGSKA, per germline (reference sequence). The CDR3 consists of 16 residues. The V end lost 0 bases, the J end lost 2 bases, and 14 bases lay between the germline ends. CDR3: CSARDSGAPTYNEQFF. The CDR3 DNA reads TGCAGTGCTAGAGACTCGGGGGCCCCCACCTACAATGAGCAGTTCTTC.

The chain recombines TRBV28 with TRBJ2-1; D gene unclear. The germline gives CDR1 MDHEN, CDR2 SYDVKM. The CDR3 length is 14 residues. V shed 3 bases and J shed 7 bases, with 13 bases lying between them. This chain's CDR3 is CASSFRTTSNEQFF. CDR3 bases: TGTGCCAGCAGTTTCCGGACCACATCGAATGAGCAGTTCTTC.

This clonotype was recorded many times. V and J are TRBV4-1 and TRBJ1-1; D is undetermined. V was pared by 1 base and J by 0 bases, with 6 bases between. The CDR3 has 14 amino acids. Germline V gene data show CDR1 as MGHRA and CDR2 as YSYEKL. Here the CDR3 reads CASSQGAVNTEAFF. The CDR3 region has the DNA TGCGCCAGCAGCCAAGGGGCGGTGAACACTGAAGCTTTCTTT.

The chain carries TRBV7-9 and TRBJ2-7, with TRBD2 identical over 10 bases. Losses at the gene ends were 1 base for V and 6 bases for J; bases not matched to a gene: 9. This CDR3 is built from 16 residues. Per the germline V gene, CDR1 is SEHNR and CDR2 is FQNEAQ (reference sequence). CDR3 loop: CASSLGSAAGGPEQYF. CDR3 sequence (DNA): TGTGCCAGCAGCTTAGGGTCAGCAGCGGGAGGGCCCGAGCAGTACTTC.

The chain couples TRBV3-1 to TRBJ2-1, with TRBD2 identical over 12 bases. This CDR3 has 16 amino acids. The germline V gene has CDR1 LGHDT and CDR2 YNNKEL (reference sequence). With V trimmed by 0 bases and J by 7 bases, 4 bases remained unmatched. The chain's CDR3 is CASSQESLAGGNEQFF. The CDR3, as DNA: TGTGCCAGCAGCCAAGAAAGTCTAGCGGGAGGGAATGAGCAGTTCTTC.

The table lists this clonotype with many counts. CDR3 DNA sequence: TGTGCCATCAGTGACAGCTACGAGCAGTACGTC. Its protein product is CAISDSYEQYV. V is TRBV10-3 and J is TRBJ2-7; D gene uncertain. V gave up 3 bases and J gave up 3 bases, with 3 bases separating them. There are 11 residues in the CDR3. Germline assignment: CDR1 ENHRY and CDR2 SYGVKD.

This clonotype was counted only a few times. V is TRBV4-1 and J is TRBJ2-6, with D perhaps assigned TRBD1 or TRBD2 (5 bases each). The CDR3 is made up of 17 amino acids. The V gene's germline CDR1 is MGHRA and CDR2 YSYEKL. The V end was cut by 1 base, the J end by 0 bases, with 10 bases between. CDR3 sequence reads: CASSQGGAPSGANVLTF. CDR3 DNA sequence: TGCGCCAGCAGCCAAGGAGGGGCCCCCTCTGGGGCCAACGTCCTGACTTTC.

This rearrangement joins TRBV10-3 to TRBJ2-7; D may be TRBD1 (5 bases). This CDR3 comprises 13 residues. With 3 bases removed from V and 3 bases from J, the gap between germline ends came to 9 bases. CDR1 and CDR2 (germline): ENHRY, SYGVKD. The CDR3 bases are TGTGCCATCAGTGATACAGGAGACTACGAGCAGTACGTC. Translation gives CAISDTGDYEQYV.

The chain couples TRBV5-5 to TRBJ2-5; TRBD2 might be the D (7 bases). The germline V gene has CDR1 SGHKS and CDR2 YYEKEE (reference sequence). The V gene lost 6 bases and the J gene lost 1 base, with 16 bases spanning the gap. This CDR3 region has 15 residues. The CDR3 sequence: CASTRGGGGQETQYF. The CDR3 nucleotides are TGTGCCAGCACACGAGGGGGGGGCGGCCAAGAGACCCAGTACTTC.

The gene calls are TRBV2 and TRBJ2-1, with D tentatively TRBD2 (6 bases). CDR1 is SNHLY, CDR2 FYNNEI, per germline. This CDR3 comprises 15 residues. V was shortened by 6 bases and J by 0 bases, with 12 bases between the two germline ends. Written as DNA, the CDR3 is TGTGCCAGCAGCGGGACTGAGGGCTCCTACAATGAGCAGTTCTTC. Its translation is CASSGTEGSYNEQFF. The full variable domain, in which reference TRBV2 and TRBJ2-1 provide the parts outside the CDR3, is EPEVTQTPSHQVTQMGQEVILRCVPISNHLYFYWYRQILGQKVEFLVSFYNNEISEKSEIFDDQFSVERPDGSNFTLKIRSTKLEDSAMYFCASSGTEGSYNEQFFGPGTRLTVL.

This clonotype was detected a few times. The CDR3 is CASSLGVQQFF. Here the CDR3 DNA reads TGTGCCAGCAGCTTAGGGGTTCAGCAGTTCTTC. This rearrangement joins TRBV11-2 to TRBJ2-1, with no clear D. The V end was cut by 1 base, the J end by 11 bases, with 6 bases between. This CDR3 comprises 11 residues. Per the germline V gene, CDR1 is SGHAT and CDR2 is FQNNGV.

This clonotype occurred a few times. The chain links TRBV12-3 or TRBV12-4 to TRBJ2-1; 8 bases are shared with TRBD1. CDR3 length: 14 residues. V was clipped by 7 bases and J by 6 bases; unmatched bases: 8. CDR3 nucleotides: TGTGCCAGCATACGGACAGGGTACGCCAATGAGCAGTTCTTC. Translation: CASIRTGYANEQFF.